This TCR beta chain originates from a study of shared clonotypes between healthy human individuals. Notes on the study in general: Some clonotypes were shared by all four sorted-subset donors, while others were not shared. The non-shared ones had lower generation probabilities than the shared ones. Larger estimated richness was generally recorded for naive subsets relative to memory subsets.

About this clone: What it recognizes is unknown.

The naive CD8 subset, CD45RO-negative cells positively selected for CCR7, excluded terminally differentiated effector memory CD45RA+ cells. Adult donors, all healthy and HIV-negative, had no recent acute infections or vaccinations. The study drew all its donors from Caucasian adults living in Nashville, Tennessee. This CDR3 is 15 amino acids long. The germline CDR1 and CDR2 sequences are SGHAT and FQNNGV. The junction had 16 bases not matched to a gene; V was cut back by 5 bases and J by 9 bases. TCRdb's table, derived via immunoSEQ multiplex PCR, lists solely in-frame clones and lacks some. The sample records hundreds of thousands of clones, under 95% being singletons.

This TCR came from a man younger than 45 in good health. Material: naive CD8+ T cells sorted from blood. The chain joins TRBV11-2 to TRBJ2-7; 7 bases match TRBD1. CDR3 residues: CASSQLWDSSGWQYF. In DNA, the CDR3 is TGTGCCAGCAGCCAACTGTGGGACAGTTCGGGTTGGCAGTACTTC.